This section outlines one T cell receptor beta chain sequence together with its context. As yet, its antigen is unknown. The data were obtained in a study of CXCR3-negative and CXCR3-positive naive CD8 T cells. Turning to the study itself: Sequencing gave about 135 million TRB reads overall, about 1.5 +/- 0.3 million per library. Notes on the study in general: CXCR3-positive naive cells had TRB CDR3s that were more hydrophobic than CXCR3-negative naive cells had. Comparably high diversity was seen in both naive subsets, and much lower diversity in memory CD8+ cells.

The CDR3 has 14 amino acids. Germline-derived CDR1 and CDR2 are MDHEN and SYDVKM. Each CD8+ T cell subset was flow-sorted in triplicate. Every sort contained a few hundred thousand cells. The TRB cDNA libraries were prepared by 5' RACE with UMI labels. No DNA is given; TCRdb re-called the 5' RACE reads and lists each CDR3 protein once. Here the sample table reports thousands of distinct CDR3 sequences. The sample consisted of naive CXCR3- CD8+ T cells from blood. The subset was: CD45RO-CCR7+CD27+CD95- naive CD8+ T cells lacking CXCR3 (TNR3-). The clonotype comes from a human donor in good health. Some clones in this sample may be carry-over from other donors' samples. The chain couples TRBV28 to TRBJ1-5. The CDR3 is CASSLYSSNQPQHF. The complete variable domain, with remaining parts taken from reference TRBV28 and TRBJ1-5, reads DVKVTQSSRYLVKRTGEKVFLECVQDMDHENMFWYRQDPGLGLRLIYFSYDVKMKEKGDIPEGYSVSREKKERFSLILESASTNQTSMYLCASSLYSSNQPQHFGDGTRLSIL.